The 9 T cell receptor beta chains reported below all come from one sample, sequenced in a study of blood T cells in healthy people across ages. The second PCR ran about 7 to 12 cycles with a sample-barcoded 5' primer and J-beta primers. TCRdb ran MiXCR on the 5' RACE reads and lists one entry per CDR3 protein. Among about 1.6 million distinct CDR3 sequences listed, approximately 32% were seen once. Sequences were obtained from blood. Receptor source: a woman aged 25 to 45 in good health.

This sequence joins TRBV6-1 and TRBJ1-1; TRBD1 matches at 7 bases. Germline V lookup: CDR1 MNHNS, CDR2 SASEGT. The CDR3 sequence is 13 residues long. The V segment lost 10 bases and the J segment 1 base; nucleotides outside the gene matches: 6. For the CDR3, the DNA is TGTGCCACCAAGACAGGGACGAACACTGAAGCTTTCTTT. Protein product: CATKTGTNTEAFF.

This clonotype has more than one count but fewer than ten. The chain joins TRBV7-3 to TRBJ2-3, with unresolved D. Germline V lookup: CDR1 SGHTA, CDR2 FQGTGA. This CDR3 spans 15 amino acids. V was shortened by 4 bases and J by 4 bases, with 15 bases between the two germline ends. The CDR3 reads CASSYDSRRADTQYF. CDR3 in DNA: TGTGCCAGCAGCTATGATAGCCGCCGGGCAGATACGCAGTATTTT. The complete variable domain, with remaining parts taken from reference TRBV7-3 and TRBJ2-3, reads GAGVSQTPSNKVTEKGKYVELRCDPISGHTALYWYRQSLGQGPEFLIYFQGTGAADDSGLPNDRFFAVRPEGSVSTLKIQRTERGDSAVYLCASSYDSRRADTQYFGPGTRLTVL.

This clonotype was counted many times. A single base separates this from a much larger clone, so it may be a read error. The genes are TRBV6-1 and TRBJ1-2; 7 bases match TRBD1. The J segment lost 5 bases and the V segment lost 6 bases, leaving 6 bases of the junction unmatched. Germline V gives CDR1 MNHNS, CDR2 SASEGT. This CDR3 contains 13 residues. CDR3 DNA: TGTGCCAGCAGGCGGGACAGTCTATATGGCTACACCTTC. This encodes CASRRDSLYGYTF.

This clonotype was seen a few times. The chain recombines TRBV6-5 with TRBJ2-7; D remains ambiguous. V lost 5 bases to trimming and J lost 4 bases, with 21 bases between them. The CDR3 is made up of 16 amino acids. Germline lookup yields CDR1 MNHEY and CDR2 SVGAGI. Here the CDR3 DNA reads TGTGCCAGCAGTCCGCTTAAGGGAACGGGCTGGTACGAGCAGTACTTC. Protein sequence: CASSPLKGTGWYEQYF.

This clonotype has just a few counts. J is TRBJ1-1 and V is TRBV20-1, with D maybe TRBD1 (5 bases). V was clipped by 3 bases and J by 0 bases, with 8 bases between them. Germline V gene lookup returns CDR1 DFQATT and CDR2 SNEGSKA (reference sequence). The CDR3 consists of 13 residues. The CDR3 nucleotides read TGCAGTGCTAGTACCAGGGTGAACACTGAAGCTTTCTTT. Its protein is CSASTRVNTEAFF.

About this clonotype: A read error is possible here, since a much larger clone lies one base away. The CDR3 DNA reads TGTGCCATCACCCTGGGACAGGGGGAATTAGATACGCAGTATTTT. This translates into CAITLGQGELDTQYF. The rearrangement links TRBV10-3 to TRBJ2-3; 11 nucleotides line up with TRBD1. Per germline, CDR1 ENHRY and CDR2 SYGVKD. V trimming: 7 bases; J trimming: 5 bases; junction bases outside the gene matches: 8. This CDR3 has 15 residues.

The chain has TRBV2 and TRBJ1-5, with TRBD1 as a possible D gene (6 bases). V was trimmed by 4 bases and J by 3 bases, leaving 19 bases between them. CDR1 SNHLY and CDR2 FYNNEI come from the germline V gene. This CDR3 contains 17 residues. The CDR3 loop reads CASSALRGDALNQPQHF. The CDR3 nucleotides read TGTGCCAGCAGTGCTCTCAGGGGCGACGCCCTCAATCAGCCCCAGCATTTT.

V usage is TRBV28 and J usage is TRBJ1-2; D perhaps matches TRBD1 (6 bases). There are 14 residues in the CDR3. Germline CDR1 and CDR2: MDHEN and SYDVKM. Trimming pared 8 bases from V and 3 bases from J, leaving 16 bases between. The CDR3 reads CASGNRVSDYGYTF. The CDR3, as DNA: TGTGCCAGCGGAAACAGGGTGTCAGACTATGGCTACACCTTC.

The chain combines TRBV9 with TRBJ2-3; TRBD2 aligns across 11 bases. CDR3 length: 16 residues. Germline CDR1 and CDR2: SGDLS and YYNGEE. V gave up 4 bases and J gave up 7 bases; unmatched junction bases: 11. The CDR3 sequence is CASSLATSGILHTQYF. As DNA, the CDR3 is TGTGCCAGCAGCTTGGCGACTAGCGGGATCCTACATACGCAGTATTTT.